Listed below are T cell receptor beta chains from one sample, sequenced in a study of OX40 agonist ivuxolimab in advanced cancers. Measured with immunoSEQ multiplex PCR; TCRdb has only the in-frame clones, and not every one. The sample gives about 86,000 clones, around nine tenths of which show up once; 1.4% to 1.5% is in the top ten. The specimen comprised CD4+ or CD8+ T cells sorted from blood, sampled in a trial of the OX40 agonist ivuxolimab. All receptors derive from an adult with an advanced solid tumor such as melanoma, head and neck, liver or kidney cancer. Both conserved end residues are part of each CDR3. Fields, in order: J gene, V gene, D gene, CDR3 protein. A D gene is named only where the DNA matches it firmly.

TRBJ2-3 | TRBV11-3 | - | CASSLGGRTDTQYF
TRBJ1-5 | TRBV19 | - | CASMQVSNQPQHF
TRBJ2-1 | TRBV5-6 | TRBD2 | CASSLSSGTYNEQFF
TRBJ2-1 | TRBV5-1 | - | CASSFLAESSYNEQFF
TRBJ2-1 | TRBV6-5 | TRBD2 | CVSSYGTSGRNEQFF
TRBJ2-5 | TRBV7-3 | - | CASSSGPKETQYF
TRBJ2-6 | TRBV19 | - | CASSTTAISGANVLTF
TRBJ2-5 | TRBV6-5 | - | CASSGRATRETQYF
TRBJ1-2 | TRBV14 | - | CASSQDLIGGSGYTF
TRBJ2-7 | TRBV2 | TRBD1 | CASSLTPGQTYEQYF